This T cell receptor beta chain was found in a study of T cell responses to AZD1222 COVID-19 vaccine. V was pared by 3 bases and J by 6 bases, with 9 bases between. CDR1 is MNHEY, CDR2 SMNVEV, per germline (reference sequence). CDR3 length equals 13 residues. The table came from immunoSEQ multiplex PCR; TCRdb's copy has only in-frame clones and leaves some out. The table lists around 150,000 clones, about 91% of them singletons, with around 2% in the top ten. V usage is TRBV27 and J usage is TRBJ2-1, with TRBD1 as a possible D gene (5 bases). Sequencing was performed on peripheral blood, taken on day 0 of AZD1222 vaccination. The receptor's source is an adult in good health. The CDR3 nucleotides are TGTGCCAGCAGTTTCCTCAGGGTCAATGAGCAGTTCTTC. Protein product: CASSFLRVNEQFF.